These 29 T cell receptor beta chains were sequenced from one sample in a study of T-cell memory formation after mild COVID-19. MiXCR, run by TCRdb on the 5' RACE reads, gives a single entry per CDR3 protein. The data contain just under 350,000 distinct CDR3 sequences, 10% to 15% of them singletons. Source material: PBMCs or a T cell subset sorted from them (not recorded which). All receptors derive from a man younger than 30 who had mild COVID-19 (a few samples of this study predate the infection). Cell type and time point are not known.

The rearrangement uses TRBV9 and TRBJ2-3, with TRBD2 identical over 8 bases. The ends lost 3 bases at V and 4 bases at J; junction bases unmatched: 7. This CDR3 comprises 15 residues. The germline V gene encodes CDR1 SGDLS and CDR2 YYNGEE. This CDR3 reads CASSGPPGGPDTQYF. DNA for the CDR3: TGTGCCAGCAGCGGACCCCCGGGGGGGCCAGATACGCAGTATTTT.

This clonotype was counted between two and nine times. The CDR3 loop is CASSFGLAGSYNEQFF. CDR3 coding DNA: TGCGCCAGCAGCTTCGGACTAGCGGGGTCCTACAATGAGCAGTTCTTC. The V gene is TRBV5-1, the J gene TRBJ2-1; the match to TRBD2 covers 12 bases. This CDR3 comprises 16 residues. With V trimmed by 2 bases and J by 1 base, 1 base remained unmatched. Germline CDR1 and CDR2: SGHRS and YFSETQ. Complete variable domain (other parts from reference TRBV5-1 and TRBJ2-1): KAGVTQTPRYLIKTRGQQVTLSCSPISGHRSVSWYQQTPGQGLQFLFEYFSETQRNKGNFPGRFSGRQFSNSRSEMNVSTLELGDSALYLCASSFGLAGSYNEQFFGPGTRLTVL.

This clonotype was seen repeatedly, ten times or more. The chain links TRBV5-1 to TRBJ2-2; D not certain. The CDR3 spans 13 residues. Germline CDR1 and CDR2: SGHRS and YFSETQ. Trimming stripped 0 bases from V and 7 bases from J, with 7 bases between. CDR3 region: CASSLGVHGELFF. CDR3 DNA sequence: TGCGCCAGCAGCTTGGGGGTGCACGGGGAGCTGTTTTTT.

V gene TRBV7-2 combines with J gene TRBJ1-4, with 7 bases lining up with TRBD1. The CDR3 length is 16 residues. Germline CDR1 SGHTA, CDR2 FQGNSA. V dropped 5 bases and J dropped 5; count of bases not matched to a gene: 11. In nucleotides, the CDR3 is TGTGCCAGCAGCCGTAATCCGGGACAGTCAAATGAAAAACTGTTTTTT. This codes for CASSRNPGQSNEKLFF.

V gene TRBV6-5 combines with J gene TRBJ1-1, with D tentatively TRBD1 (5 bases). CDR3 length: 17 residues. The ends were cut back, 0 bases at V and 6 bases at J, with 20 bases in the middle. Per germline, CDR1 MNHEY and CDR2 SVGAGI. In DNA, the CDR3 is TGTGCCAGCAGTTACTCTAAAAGAGCGGGGGTGGAGGCTGAAGCTTTCTTT. Translated, it gives CASSYSKRAGVEAEAFF.

The V and J genes are TRBV3-1 and TRBJ2-5; tentatively, D is TRBD2 (6 bases). Germline CDR1 LGHDT, CDR2 YNNKEL (reference sequence). This CDR3 is 15 amino acids long. With 4 bases removed from V and 3 bases from J, the gap between germline ends came to 15 bases. The CDR3 bases are TGTGCCAGCAGCCGGCAGGCGGGGCACGAAGAGACCCAGTACTTC. This codes for CASSRQAGHEETQYF.

The chain combines TRBV10-3 with TRBJ2-7, with D tentatively TRBD1 (7 bases). The ends were cut back, 0 bases at V and 4 bases at J, with 16 bases in the middle. The CDR3 has 16 residues. Germline V lookup: CDR1 ENHRY, CDR2 SYGVKD. The CDR3 DNA is TGTGCCATCAGTGAGTCGGGGCAGGGGGGAGGATACGAGCAGTACGTC. Translation: CAISESGQGGGYEQYV.

The rearrangement joins TRBV7-6 to TRBJ1-2, with D possibly matching TRBD1 (6 bases). The V and J ends lost 3 bases and 4 bases respectively, with 18 bases between them. Germline V lookup: CDR1 SGHVS, CDR2 FNYEAQ. The CDR3 covers 16 residues. The CDR3 spells CASSLSRQGRGYGYTF. The CDR3 DNA reads TGTGCCAGCAGCTTGTCGCGTCAGGGGCGCGGCTATGGCTACACCTTC.

This clonotype has a handful of counts. The chain links TRBV12-3 or TRBV12-4 to TRBJ2-4; 8 bases agree with TRBD1. Unmatched junction bases numbered 2, after V lost 1 base and J lost 9 bases. The CDR3 runs 13 residues. CDR3 region: CASSLETGGIQYF. CDR3 DNA sequence: TGTGCCAGCAGTTTAGAAACAGGGGGCATTCAGTACTTC.

This clonotype was detected many times. This chain links TRBV5-6 with TRBJ2-2; D ambiguous. The V gene's germline CDR1 is SGHDT and CDR2 YYEEEE. This CDR3 is 15 amino acids long. Trimming stripped 0 bases from V and 4 bases from J, with 10 bases between. CDR3 sequence reads: CASSLGGFITGELFF. The DNA of the CDR3 is TGTGCCAGCAGCTTGGGTGGCTTTATCACCGGGGAGCTGTTTTTT.

This clonotype was seen a few times. The chain carries TRBV5-1 and TRBJ2-5; the D gene is possibly TRBD2 (5 bases). CDR1 is SGHRS, CDR2 YFSETQ, per germline. Deletions cut 5 bases from V and 2 bases from J, with 13 bases between. The CDR3 spans 14 residues. Here the CDR3 DNA reads TGCGCCAGCAGTCACACGGGAAAGCAAGAGACCCAGTACTTC. It codes for CASSHTGKQETQYF. The full variable domain, in which reference TRBV5-1 and TRBJ2-5 provide the parts outside the CDR3, is KAGVTQTPRYLIKTRGQQVTLSCSPISGHRSVSWYQQTPGQGLQFLFEYFSETQRNKGNFPGRFSGRQFSNSRSEMNVSTLELGDSALYLCASSHTGKQETQYFGPGTRLLVL.

This clonotype was detected a few times. The chain has TRBV12-3 or TRBV12-4 and TRBJ2-5; 9 bases match TRBD2. This CDR3 is 13 amino acids long. The V and J ends lost 4 bases and 5 bases, in that order; junction bases with no gene match: 2. Here the CDR3 reads CASSSGTSETQYF. Written as DNA, the CDR3 is TGTGCCAGCAGTTCTGGGACTAGCGAGACCCAGTACTTC.

The table lists this clonotype with a few counts. The chain uses TRBV5-1 and TRBJ2-2; D is unresolved. The CDR3 has 11 amino acids. From germline, CDR1 is SGHRS and CDR2 YFSETQ. V shed 6 bases and J shed 3 bases, with 3 bases lying between them. CDR3 DNA: TGCGCCAGCACCTACACCGGGGAGCTGTTTTTT. Amino acid sequence: CASTYTGELFF. Full variable domain (rest looked up from reference TRBV5-1 and TRBJ2-2): KAGVTQTPRYLIKTRGQQVTLSCSPISGHRSVSWYQQTPGQGLQFLFEYFSETQRNKGNFPGRFSGRQFSNSRSEMNVSTLELGDSALYLCASTYTGELFFGEGSRLTVL.

Regarding this clonotype: It is likely a read error, because the conserved phenylalanine at the end of the CDR3 is missing. The DNA is left out, because the CDR3 cannot be placed on it with certainty; the CDR3 is given as TCRdb lists it. The gene calls are TRBV5-1 and TRBJ1-2; TRBD1 was called by the table and not checked on the DNA. The CDR3 is made up of 10 amino acids, end residues included. In germline, CDR1 is SGHRS, CDR2 YFSETQ. The CDR3 protein is CASSFNRTIN.

CDR3: CASSQEGAGSTGELFF. DNA for the CDR3: TGCGCCAGCAGCCAAGAGGGGGCAGGGAGCACCGGGGAGCTGTTTTTT. The chain couples TRBV4-3 to TRBJ2-2; D might be TRBD1 (6 bases). The CDR3 consists of 16 residues. V was cut by 0 bases and J by 4 bases, with 12 bases left in between. In germline, CDR1 is LGHNA, CDR2 YSLEER.

The chain links TRBV19 to TRBJ1-2, with D perhaps TRBD1 (5 bases). CDR3 length equals 12 residues. The V gene's germline CDR1 is LNHDA and CDR2 SQIVND (reference sequence). The V gene lost 5 bases and the J gene lost 8 bases, with 12 bases spanning the gap. The DNA for the CDR3 is TGTGCCAGTAGTTTCGGGACTTTGGGCTACACCTTC. Protein product: CASSFGTLGYTF.

Notes on this clonotype: A junction boundary mismatches the germline segment, possibly from a read error. V gene TRBV12-3 or TRBV12-4 combines with J gene TRBJ2-3, with D tentatively TRBD1 (5 bases). This CDR3 contains 15 residues. This CDR3 reads CASRLGEPSTDTQYF. CDR3 bases: TGTGCCAGCAGATTAGGGGAACCGAGCACAGATACGCAGTATTTT.

This sequence joins TRBV28 and TRBJ2-2; D gene ambiguous. The V gene's germline CDR1 is MDHEN and CDR2 SYDVKM. The CDR3 is made up of 12 amino acids. Trimming cost V 6 bases and J 2 bases, with 4 bases left between them. CDR3: CASRINTGELFF. The CDR3 DNA reads as TGTGCCAGCAGGATTAACACCGGGGAGCTGTTTTTT.

This clonotype occurred a few times. V usage is TRBV7-8 and J usage is TRBJ1-1; a weak D match, TRBD1 (5 bases). The germline V and J ends were trimmed by 5 bases and 3 bases, with 10 bases remaining between them. Germline V lookup: CDR1 SGHVS, CDR2 FQNEAQ. The CDR3 extends over 13 amino acids. DNA for the CDR3: TGTGCCAGCAGCCCCGTGGGGGACACTGAAGCTTTCTTT. Translating it yields CASSPVGDTEAFF.

The chain uses TRBV25-1 and TRBJ1-2; D is ambiguous. Trimming left V 7 bases short and J 0 bases short, with 12 bases between. Germline assignment: CDR1 MGHDK and CDR2 SYGVNS. The CDR3 length is 14 residues. CDR3 loop: CASTPRRSNYGYTF. The CDR3 DNA reads as TGTGCCAGCACTCCCCGCCGCTCTAACTATGGCTACACCTTC.

This clonotype was picked up a small number of times. V and J are TRBV9 and TRBJ2-3, with D possibly matching TRBD1 (5 bases). The CDR3 is made up of 14 amino acids. Trimming removed 3 bases from V and 4 bases from J, with 12 bases in between. Germline V gene data show CDR1 as SGDLS and CDR2 as YYNGEE. The CDR3: CASSGSGLADTQYF. The CDR3 DNA reads TGTGCCAGCAGCGGGTCAGGGCTCGCAGATACGCAGTATTTT.

The chain uses TRBV18 and TRBJ2-3; 13 bases map to TRBD2. Germline-derived CDR1 and CDR2 are KGHSH and LQKENI. The V and J ends lost 3 bases and 2 bases, in that order; junction bases with no gene match: 5. The CDR3 totals 17 residues. In nucleotides, the CDR3 is TGTGCCAGCTCACCTCTCGGACTAGCGGGGGCCACAGATACGCAGTATTTT. Amino acids: CASSPLGLAGATDTQYF.

The rearrangement links TRBV7-6 to TRBJ2-1, with D unresolved. CDR1 and CDR2 from the germline V gene are SGHVS and FNYEAQ. Trimming removed 2 bases from V and 9 bases from J, with 11 bases in between. This CDR3 spans 13 amino acids. CDR3 sequence reads: CASSLLSPPEQFF. In DNA, the CDR3 is TGTGCCAGCAGCTTACTTAGCCCCCCTGAGCAGTTCTTC.

This clonotype was seen a few times. The chain joins TRBV7-2 to TRBJ1-1, with 7 bases aligning to TRBD1. The CDR3 length is 15 residues. Germline V gene sequence: CDR1 SGHTA, CDR2 FQGNSA. The junction had 4 bases not matched to a gene; V was cut back by 2 bases and J by 1 base. CDR3 nucleotides: TGTGCCAGCAGCTTATCGGGACAGCCGAACACTGAAGCTTTCTTT. This translates into CASSLSGQPNTEAFF.

This clonotype was detected only a few times. V is TRBV7-2 and J is TRBJ2-1; D is perhaps TRBD2 (5 bases). V was trimmed by 4 bases and J by 0 bases, leaving 10 bases between them. Germline V gene sequence: CDR1 SGHTA, CDR2 FQGNSA. This CDR3 is 15 amino acids long. CDR3 sequence: CASSSPRGSYNEQFF. The DNA of the CDR3 is TGTGCCAGCAGCTCTCCCCGGGGCTCCTACAATGAGCAGTTCTTC.

This clonotype was seen more than once but under ten times. This chain uses TRBV5-1 with TRBJ2-7; no reliable D call. The CDR3 loop spans 14 amino acids. V was shortened by 1 base and J by 1 base, with 9 bases between the two germline ends. CDR1 SGHRS and CDR2 YFSETQ come from the germline V gene. The CDR3 reads CASSLSTGSYEQYV. The CDR3 nucleotides read TGCGCCAGCAGCTTGTCGACCGGGTCCTACGAGCAGTACGTC.

This chain uses TRBV29-1 with TRBJ2-1; TRBD2 matches at 9 bases. V was clipped by 6 bases and J by 7 bases; unmatched bases: 10. Germline assignment: CDR1 SQVTM and CDR2 ANQGSEA. The CDR3 runs to 14 residues. The CDR3 DNA is TGCAGCGTGTGCCCCGGGACTAGCCTGAATGAGCAGTTCTTC. Amino acids: CSVCPGTSLNEQFF.

This clonotype showed up just a few times. V gene TRBV21-1 combines with J gene TRBJ2-7; the table assigns TRBD1, which was not confirmed against the DNA. TRBV21-1 is shown as a pseudogene. This CDR3 is 16 amino acids long. Here the CDR3 DNA reads TGTGCCAGCAGCAAGTACCCCGGGACAGGGGCTTACGAGCAGTACTTC. The encoded protein is CASSKYPGTGAYEQYF.

In this sample, this clonotype turned up a few times. The gene calls are TRBV5-1 and TRBJ2-3; 9 bases agree with TRBD2. The CDR3 spans 16 residues. With 4 bases clipped from V and 0 bases from J, the junction kept 6 bases outside the gene matches. In germline, CDR1 is SGHRS, CDR2 YFSETQ. In nucleotides, the CDR3 is TGCGCCAGCAGCACCGGAGCGGGGGGTAGCACAGATACGCAGTATTTT. Its protein is CASSTGAGGSTDTQYF.